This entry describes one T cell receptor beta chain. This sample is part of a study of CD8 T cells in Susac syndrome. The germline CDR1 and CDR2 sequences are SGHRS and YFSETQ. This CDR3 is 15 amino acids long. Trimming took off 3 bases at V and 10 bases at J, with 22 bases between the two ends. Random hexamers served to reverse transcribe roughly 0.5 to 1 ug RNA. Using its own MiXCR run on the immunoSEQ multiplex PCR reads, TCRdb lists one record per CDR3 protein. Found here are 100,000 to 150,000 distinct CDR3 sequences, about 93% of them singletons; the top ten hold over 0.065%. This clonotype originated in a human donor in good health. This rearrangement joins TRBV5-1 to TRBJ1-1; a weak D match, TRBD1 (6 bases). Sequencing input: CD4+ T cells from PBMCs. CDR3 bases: TGCGCCAGCAGCTCGGTGAACAGGGTCGGGGAAAGAGCTTTCTTT. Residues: CASSSVNRVGERAFF.